What follows is one TCR beta chain and its context. The antigen is not known. This entry belongs to a study of T cell responses to AZD1222 COVID-19 vaccine. Sequencing was performed with immunoSEQ multiplex PCR; in TCRdb, only in-frame clones are kept and a portion is missing. The sample lists about 130,000 clones; roughly nine tenths were seen once. Study-wide results and caveats: There were vaccine-associated CD4 TCRs across spike, dominant at 160-218 and 743-854.

After removal of 3 bases from V and 1 base from J, the junction contained 6 bases not matched to a gene. CDR1 and CDR2 from the germline V gene are SGHNT and YYREEE (reference sequence). The CDR3 has 15 residues. The receptor was derived from an adult in good health. Source: peripheral blood, taken on day 0 of AZD1222 vaccination. The V gene is TRBV5-4, the J gene TRBJ1-1; 7 bases are shared with TRBD1. CDR3: CASSWATGSNTEAFF. The CDR3 nucleotides are TGTGCCAGCAGCTGGGCGACAGGGTCGAACACTGAAGCTTTCTTT.